This T cell receptor (beta chain) was identified during a study of T cells in Graves' hyperthyroidism and ophthalmopathy. Study overall: Blood from the periphery was taken at initial diagnosis, before any treatment. Broader study findings: The model identified upcoming ophthalmopathy a median 6.5 months ahead of onset.

Ophthalmopathy patients had moderate-to-severe active disease, CAS ≥3, NOSPECS ≥4, and disease duration under 3 months. Any patient presenting with uncontrolled infection, other autoimmune disease, pregnancy or lactation was left out. CDR1 is SGHTA and CDR2 is FQGNSA in the germline V gene. The CDR3 length is 15 residues. The V gene lost 5 bases and the J gene lost 2 bases, with 15 bases spanning the gap. RNA transcripts gave rise to amplified TCR beta CDR3 regions. TCR CDR3 regions were first amplified by RT-PCR with HTBI primers. One entry per CDR3 protein results from TCRdb running MiXCR on the multiplex PCR reads. The sample lists more than 300,000 distinct CDR3 sequences, about a fifth occurring once. This clonotype was found many times. What it binds is not known.

This TCR was recovered from a man between 18 and 35 years old with Graves' ophthalmopathy. The specimen was blood. The chain has TRBV7-2 and TRBJ2-5, with D possibly being TRBD1 (6 bases). Here the CDR3 reads CASSNLWQGQETQYF. CDR3 nucleotide sequence: TGTGCCAGCAGCAACCTCTGGCAGGGGCAAGAGACCCAGTACTTC.